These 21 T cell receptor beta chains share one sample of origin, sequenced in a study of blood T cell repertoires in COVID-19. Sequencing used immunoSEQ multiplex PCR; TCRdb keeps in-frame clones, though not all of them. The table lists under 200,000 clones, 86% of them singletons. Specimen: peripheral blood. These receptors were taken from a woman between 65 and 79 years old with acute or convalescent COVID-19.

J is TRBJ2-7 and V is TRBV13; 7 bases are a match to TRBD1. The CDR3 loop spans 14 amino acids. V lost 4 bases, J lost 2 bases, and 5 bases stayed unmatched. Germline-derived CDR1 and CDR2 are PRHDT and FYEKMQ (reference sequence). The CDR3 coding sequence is TGTGCCAGCAGCTCCCGGCAGGGGGCCTACGAGCAGTACTTC. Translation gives CASSSRQGAYEQYF.

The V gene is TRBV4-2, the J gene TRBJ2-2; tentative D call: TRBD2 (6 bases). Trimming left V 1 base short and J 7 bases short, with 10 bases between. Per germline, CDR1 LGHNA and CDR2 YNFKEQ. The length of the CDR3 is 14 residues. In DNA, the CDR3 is TGTGCCAGCAGCCAAGTGGAGGGCCACGGGGAGCTGTTTTTT. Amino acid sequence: CASSQVEGHGELFF.

The CDR3 protein is CASSQGSRVRREKLFF. The CDR3 DNA reads TGTGCCAGCAGCCAAGGGTCGCGGGTACGGAGGGAAAAACTGTTTTTT. The chain links TRBV3-1 (or the pseudogene TRBV3-2) to TRBJ1-4; D uncertain. CDR1 and CDR2 from the germline V gene are LGHDT and YNNKEL (reference sequence). V was shortened by 1 base and J by 8 bases, with 17 bases between the two germline ends. The CDR3 sequence is 16 residues long.

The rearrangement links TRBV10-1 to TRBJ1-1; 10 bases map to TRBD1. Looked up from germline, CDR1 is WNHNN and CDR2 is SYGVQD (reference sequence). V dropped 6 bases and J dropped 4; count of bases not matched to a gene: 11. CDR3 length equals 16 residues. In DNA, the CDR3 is TGCGCCAGCAGCCGGGGAGGGACAGGGGAAGGCACTGAAGCTTTCTTT. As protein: CASSRGGTGEGTEAFF.

CDR3 amino acids: CASSRDFNTGELFF. CDR3 nucleotides: TGTGCCAGCAGCCGGGACTTTAACACCGGGGAGCTGTTTTTT. The J gene is TRBJ2-2, the V gene TRBV11-2; the D gene is possibly TRBD2 (6 bases). The CDR3 runs to 14 residues. Trimming took off 5 bases at V and 2 bases at J, with 9 bases between the two ends. CDR1 and CDR2 (germline): SGHAT, FQNNGV.

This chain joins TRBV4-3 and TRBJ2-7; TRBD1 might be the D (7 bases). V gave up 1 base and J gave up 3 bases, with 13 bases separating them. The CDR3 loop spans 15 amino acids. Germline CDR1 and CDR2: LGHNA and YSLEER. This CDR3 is CASSQAPGGSYEQYF. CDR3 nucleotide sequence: TGCGCCAGCAGCCAAGCCCCAGGGGGGAGCTACGAGCAGTACTTC.

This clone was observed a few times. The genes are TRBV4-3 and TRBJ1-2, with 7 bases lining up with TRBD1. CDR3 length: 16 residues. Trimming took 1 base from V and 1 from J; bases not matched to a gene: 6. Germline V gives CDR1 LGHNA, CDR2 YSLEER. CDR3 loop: CASSQVRDRNNYGYTF. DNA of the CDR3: TGCGCCAGCAGCCAAGTACGGGACAGAAATAACTATGGCTACACCTTC.

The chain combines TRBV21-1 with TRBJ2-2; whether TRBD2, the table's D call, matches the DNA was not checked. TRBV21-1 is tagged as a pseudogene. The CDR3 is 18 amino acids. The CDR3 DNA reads TGTGCCAGCAGCAAACTCCAGGGGAGGGATTCCCCCACCGGGGAGCTGTTTTTT. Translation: CASSKLQGRDSPTGELFF.

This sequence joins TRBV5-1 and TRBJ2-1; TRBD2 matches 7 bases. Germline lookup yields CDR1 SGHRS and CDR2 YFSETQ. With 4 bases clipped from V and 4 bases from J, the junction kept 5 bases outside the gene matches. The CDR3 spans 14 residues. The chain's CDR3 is CASSPTSRYNEQFF. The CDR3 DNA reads TGCGCCAGCAGCCCGACTAGCAGGTACAATGAGCAGTTCTTC.

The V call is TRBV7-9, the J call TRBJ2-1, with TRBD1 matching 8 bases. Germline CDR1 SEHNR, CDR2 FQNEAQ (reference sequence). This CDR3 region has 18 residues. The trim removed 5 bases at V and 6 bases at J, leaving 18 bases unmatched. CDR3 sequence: CASSRRDRQPQNRNEQFF. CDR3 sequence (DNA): TGTGCCAGCAGCCGCCGGGACAGGCAGCCCCAGAACCGCAATGAGCAGTTCTTC.

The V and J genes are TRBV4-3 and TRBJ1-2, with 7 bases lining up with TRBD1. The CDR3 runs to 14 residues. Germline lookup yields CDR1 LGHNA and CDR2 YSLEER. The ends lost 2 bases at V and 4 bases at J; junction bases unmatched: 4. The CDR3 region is CASSQTTGIYGYTF. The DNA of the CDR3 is TGCGCCAGCAGCCAAACGACAGGGATCTATGGCTACACCTTC.

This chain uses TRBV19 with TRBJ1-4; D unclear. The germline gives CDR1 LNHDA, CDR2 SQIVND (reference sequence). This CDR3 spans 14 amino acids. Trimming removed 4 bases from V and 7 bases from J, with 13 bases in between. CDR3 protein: CASSSSPRGEKLFF. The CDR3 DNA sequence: TGTGCCAGTAGTAGCAGTCCCCGGGGTGAAAAACTGTTTTTT.

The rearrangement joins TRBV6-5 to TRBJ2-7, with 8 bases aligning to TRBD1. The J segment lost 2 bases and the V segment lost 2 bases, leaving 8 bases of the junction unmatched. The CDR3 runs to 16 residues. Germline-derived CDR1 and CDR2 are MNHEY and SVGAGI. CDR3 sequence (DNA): TGTGCCAGCAGTTACCTTACAACACAGGGGGCCTACGAGCAGTACTTC. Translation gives CASSYLTTQGAYEQYF.

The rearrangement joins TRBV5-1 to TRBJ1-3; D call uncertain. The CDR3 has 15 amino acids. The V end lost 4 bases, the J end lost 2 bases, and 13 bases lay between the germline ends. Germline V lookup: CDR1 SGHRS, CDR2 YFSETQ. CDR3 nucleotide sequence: TGCGCCAGCAGCCCAGGAGGAGATACTGGAAACACCATATATTTT. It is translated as CASSPGGDTGNTIYF.

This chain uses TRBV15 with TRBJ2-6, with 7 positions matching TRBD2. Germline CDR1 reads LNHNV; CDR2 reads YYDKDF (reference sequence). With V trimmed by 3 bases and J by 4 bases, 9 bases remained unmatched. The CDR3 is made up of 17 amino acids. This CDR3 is CATSSNVGGSGANVLTF. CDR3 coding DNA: TGTGCCACCAGCAGCAACGTCGGGGGGTCCGGGGCCAACGTCCTGACTTTC.

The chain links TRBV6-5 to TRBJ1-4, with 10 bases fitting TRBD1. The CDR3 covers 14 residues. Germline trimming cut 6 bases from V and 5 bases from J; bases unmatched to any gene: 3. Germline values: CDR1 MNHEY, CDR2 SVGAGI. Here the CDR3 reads CASRPGQGNEKLFF. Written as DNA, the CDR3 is TGTGCCAGCAGACCGGGACAGGGGAATGAAAAACTGTTTTTT.

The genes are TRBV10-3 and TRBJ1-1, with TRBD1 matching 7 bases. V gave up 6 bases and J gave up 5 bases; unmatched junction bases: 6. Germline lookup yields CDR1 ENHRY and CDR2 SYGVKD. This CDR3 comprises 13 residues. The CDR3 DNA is TGTGCCATCAGGACGACAGGGACTACTGAAGCTTTCTTT. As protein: CAIRTTGTTEAFF.

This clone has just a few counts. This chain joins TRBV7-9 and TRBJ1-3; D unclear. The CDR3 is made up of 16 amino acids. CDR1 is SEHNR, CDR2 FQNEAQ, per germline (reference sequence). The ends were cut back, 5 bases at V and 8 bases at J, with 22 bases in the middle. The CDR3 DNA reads TGTGCCAGCAGCCATACGGGAGGGCCAAGGCTCGACACCATATATTTT. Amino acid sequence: CASSHTGGPRLDTIYF.

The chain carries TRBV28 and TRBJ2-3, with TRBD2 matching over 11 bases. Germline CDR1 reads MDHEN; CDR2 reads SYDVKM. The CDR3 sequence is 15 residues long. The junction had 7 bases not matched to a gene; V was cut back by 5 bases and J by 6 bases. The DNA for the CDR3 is TGTGCCAGCAGTAAACTAGCGGGAGTAGGTGATACGCAGTATTTT. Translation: CASSKLAGVGDTQYF.

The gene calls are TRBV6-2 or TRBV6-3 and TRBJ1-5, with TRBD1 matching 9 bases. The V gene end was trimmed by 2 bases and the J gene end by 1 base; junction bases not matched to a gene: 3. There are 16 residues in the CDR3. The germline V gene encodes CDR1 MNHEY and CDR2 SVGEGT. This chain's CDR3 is CASSYGDRASNQPQHF. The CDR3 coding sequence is TGTGCCAGCAGTTACGGGGACAGGGCGAGCAATCAGCCCCAGCATTTT.

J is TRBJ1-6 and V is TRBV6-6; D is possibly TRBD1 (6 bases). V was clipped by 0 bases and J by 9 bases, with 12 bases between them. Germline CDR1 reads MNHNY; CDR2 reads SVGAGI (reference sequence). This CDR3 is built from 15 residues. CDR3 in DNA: TGTGCCAGCAGTTACTCGGACAGTTCAGGTTCACCCCTCCACTTT. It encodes CASSYSDSSGSPLHF.